This TCR beta chain is drawn from a study of T cell repertoires in cytomegalovirus infection. About the study: CMV epitopes used comprised recently identified HLA-C-restricted ones and well-studied HLA-B-restricted ones. It can be stated that public TCR beta signatures indicated CMV infection as well as a matching HLA type. Overall study findings and caveats: Adding up the frequency of public TCR beta families identified people who carried CMV plus the relevant HLA. Clonotype analysis showed dominance of the ex vivo response by HLA-C-restricted CMV-specific TCR beta clonotypes.

As concerns this clonotype: Its antigen is not identified. A junction boundary mismatches the germline segment, possibly from a read error.

TCRdb independently ran MiXCR on the reads; one entry per CDR3 protein. The sample has approximately 990,000 distinct CDR3 sequences, approximately 31% seen once. This receptor was obtained from a human donor in good health (CMV status not recorded). Some clones in this sample may be carry-over from other donors' samples. Here the sequenced sample was cultured CD8+ T cells from PBMCs, taken from culture after CMV antigen stimulation.

The CDR3 DNA reads TGCGGTGCTAGAGAACCCGGGAGGAACACTGAAGCTTTCTTT. The encoded protein is CGAREPGRNTEAFF. V is TRBV20-1 and J is TRBJ1-1; unclear D gene. CDR3 length equals 14 residues. Germline CDR1 DFQATT, CDR2 SNEGSKA (reference sequence).